One sample yielded the 17 T cell receptor beta chains listed below, sequenced in a study of T-cell memory formation after mild COVID-19. A single record per CDR3 protein comes from TCRdb applying MiXCR to the 5' RACE reads. The table lists about 88,000 distinct CDR3 sequences, approximately 25% of them singletons, with under 55% in the top ten. What was sequenced was PBMCs or a T cell subset sorted from them (not recorded which). The receptor set was obtained from a young man who had mild COVID-19 (a few samples of this study predate the infection). Cell type and time point are not known.

The CDR3 DNA is TGTGCCAGCAGCCGCAACAGGGGAAATGAGCAGTTCTTC. Its translation: CASSRNRGNEQFF. The chain combines TRBV7-9 with TRBJ2-1; TRBD1 matches 7 bases. Germline V gene lookup returns CDR1 SEHNR and CDR2 FQNEAQ (reference sequence). Unmatched junction bases numbered 5, after V lost 5 bases and J lost 7 bases. The CDR3 contains 13 residues.

The J gene is TRBJ2-7, the V gene TRBV2, with D unresolved. Germline assignment: CDR1 SNHLY and CDR2 FYNNEI. CDR3 length: 12 residues. Trimming took off 8 bases at V and 0 bases at J, with 8 bases between the two ends. The CDR3 nucleotides are TGTGCCAGCGCGGTGAGCTCCTACGAGCAGTACTTC. Amino acids: CASAVSSYEQYF. The whole variable domain, remainder taken from reference TRBV2 and TRBJ2-7, is EPEVTQTPSHQVTQMGQEVILRCVPISNHLYFYWYRQILGQKVEFLVSFYNNEISEKSEIFDDQFSVERPDGSNFTLKIRSTKLEDSAMYFCASAVSSYEQYFGPGTRLTVT.

This chain links TRBV5-1 with TRBJ2-7; tentative D call: TRBD2 (6 bases). This CDR3 contains 14 residues. The ends were cut back, 0 bases at V and 4 bases at J, with 11 bases in the middle. Germline V gives CDR1 SGHRS, CDR2 YFSETQ. CDR3 amino acids: CASSLDAGSYEQYF. DNA for the CDR3: TGCGCCAGCAGCTTGGATGCGGGAAGTTACGAGCAGTACTTC. Supplemented by reference TRBV5-1 and TRBJ2-7, the full variable domain reads KAGVTQTPRYLIKTRGQQVTLSCSPISGHRSVSWYQQTPGQGLQFLFEYFSETQRNKGNFPGRFSGRQFSNSRSEMNVSTLELGDSALYLCASSLDAGSYEQYFGPGTRLTVT.

This clonotype was detected a few times. The rearrangement uses TRBV5-1 and TRBJ2-3, with 10 nucleotides matching TRBD2. There are 15 residues in the CDR3. CDR1 is SGHRS and CDR2 is YFSETQ in the germline V gene. Trimming took 3 bases from V and 6 from J; bases not matched to a gene: 7. The CDR3 coding sequence is TGCGCCAGCAGCTCTGGGACTAGCGATGGGGATACGCAGTATTTT. Encoded protein: CASSSGTSDGDTQYF.

This clonotype was recorded at least ten times. The chain recombines TRBV27 with TRBJ2-5, with D perhaps TRBD1 or TRBD2 (5 bases each). V was trimmed by 8 bases and J by 5 bases, leaving 15 bases between them. Germline assignment: CDR1 MNHEY and CDR2 SMNVEV (reference sequence). This CDR3 has 13 amino acids. Here the CDR3 DNA reads TGTGCCAGCGGGCCTGGGGGTGGGGAGACCCAGTACTTC. It yields the protein CASGPGGGETQYF.

Within the sample, this clonotype is large. The chain employs TRBV7-2 and TRBJ2-5, with 12 bases matching TRBD2. CDR3 length: 15 amino acids. V dropped 5 bases and J dropped 4; count of bases not matched to a gene: 5. CDR1 and CDR2 (germline): SGHTA, FQGNSA. Here the CDR3 DNA reads TGTGCCAGCAGCGGGAAGGGACTAGCGGGAGAGACCCAGTACTTC. This encodes CASSGKGLAGETQYF.

This clonotype was seen only a few times. The V call is TRBV4-1, the J call TRBJ2-7; the D is unclear. From germline, CDR1 is MGHRA and CDR2 YSYEKL. The CDR3 is 14 residues long. The V end was cut by 1 base, the J end by 0 bases, with 7 bases between. Here the CDR3 DNA reads TGCGCCAGCAGCCAAGTAGATGACTCCTACGAGCAGTACTTC. It is translated as CASSQVDDSYEQYF.

The V call is TRBV4-3, the J call TRBJ2-7; D remains ambiguous. The CDR3 extends over 15 amino acids. Deletions cut 0 bases from V and 0 bases from J, with 9 bases between. Germline loops: CDR1 LGHNA, CDR2 YSLEER. The CDR3, as DNA: TGCGCCAGCAGCCAAGATCTACTGAGCTCCTACGAGCAGTACTTC. This translates into CASSQDLLSSYEQYF.

The rearrangement joins TRBV27 to TRBJ2-3; tentatively, D is TRBD1 or TRBD2 (5 bases each). From germline, CDR1 is MNHEY and CDR2 SMNVEV (reference sequence). V was cut by 5 bases and J by 0 bases, with 18 bases left in between. CDR3 size: 17 residues. As DNA, the CDR3 is TGTGCCAGCAGTCCGGGACCCGGGGCAACAAGCACAGATACGCAGTATTTT. Residues: CASSPGPGATSTDTQYF.

This clonotype appeared once. The chain uses TRBV5-1 and TRBJ2-7; weak D call: TRBD1 (6 bases). Germline lookup yields CDR1 SGHRS and CDR2 YFSETQ. The germline V and J ends were trimmed by 0 bases and 7 bases, with 14 bases remaining between them. This CDR3 is 14 amino acids long. The CDR3: CASSLGGPDWEQYV. The DNA of the CDR3 is TGCGCCAGCAGCTTGGGGGGGCCTGATTGGGAGCAGTACGTC.

V gene TRBV5-1 combines with J gene TRBJ1-1; TRBD1 agrees at 8 bases. The germline CDR1 and CDR2 sequences are SGHRS and YFSETQ. The CDR3 is 16 amino acids. J lost 3 bases, V lost 2 bases, and 9 bases had no gene match. This CDR3 reads CASSFLEQGGDTEAFF. CDR3 in DNA: TGCGCCAGCAGCTTCCTGGAACAGGGGGGGGACACTGAAGCTTTCTTT.

The genes are TRBV2 and TRBJ2-3; the D is unclear. The V gene's germline CDR1 is SNHLY and CDR2 FYNNEI. V lost 7 bases and J lost 6, with 14 bases in between. The CDR3 has 13 residues. The CDR3 DNA is TGTGCCAGCATGGGCACAAAGGTTGATACGCAGTATTTT. Its protein is CASMGTKVDTQYF.

This clonotype was seen more than once but under ten times. V and J are TRBV7-9 and TRBJ2-1; tentative D call: TRBD2 (7 bases). There are 14 residues in the CDR3. CDR1 is SEHNR, CDR2 FQNEAQ, per germline (reference sequence). Trimming removed 0 bases from V and 6 bases from J, with 9 bases in between. The CDR3 bases are TGTGCCAGCAGCTTAGCGGGGGGGCCCAATGAGCAGTTCTTC. Translated: CASSLAGGPNEQFF.

The J gene is TRBJ1-5, the V gene TRBV7-9; TRBD1 might be the D (6 bases). Germline V lookup: CDR1 SEHNR, CDR2 FQNEAQ (reference sequence). CDR3 length: 16 amino acids. V was pared by 8 bases and J by 0 bases, with 17 bases between. The CDR3 region is CASSRGEQGSNQPQHF. DNA of the CDR3: TGTGCCAGCTCCAGAGGAGAACAGGGTAGCAATCAGCCCCAGCATTTT.

This clonotype has more than one count but fewer than ten. The V gene is TRBV7-6, the J gene TRBJ2-1, with TRBD1 matching over 8 bases. Per the germline V gene, CDR1 is SGHVS and CDR2 is FNYEAQ. The CDR3 has 15 amino acids. V dropped 4 bases and J dropped 3; count of bases not matched to a gene: 5. CDR3 nucleotide sequence: TGTGCCAGCAGCTCGACCGGACAGGGCTACAATGAGCAGTTCTTC. Protein: CASSSTGQGYNEQFF. The full variable domain, completed using reference TRBV7-6 and TRBJ2-1, is GAGVSQSPRYKVTKRGQDVALRCDPISGHVSLYWYRQALGQGPEFLTYFNYEAQQDKSGLPNDRFSAERPEGSISTLTIQRTEQRDSAMYRCASSSTGQGYNEQFFGPGTRLTVL.

This clonotype was counted at least ten times. The J gene is TRBJ2-1, the V gene TRBV7-9; D gene ambiguous. Germline V gene data show CDR1 as SEHNR and CDR2 as FQNEAQ (reference sequence). This CDR3 is 14 amino acids long. The V end lost 0 bases, the J end lost 3 bases, and 6 bases lay between the germline ends. The CDR3 region has the DNA TGTGCCAGCAGCTTAGCTTCTCACTACAATGAGCAGTTCTTC. Translation: CASSLASHYNEQFF.

The genes are TRBV4-3 and TRBJ2-3, with a weak D call TRBD2 (7 bases). V lost 0 bases to trimming and J lost 3 bases, with 13 bases between them. CDR1 LGHNA and CDR2 YSLEER come from the germline V gene. The length of the CDR3 is 16 residues. CDR3 amino acids: CASSQDRAGATDTQYF. CDR3 nucleotide sequence: TGCGCCAGCAGCCAAGATCGCGCGGGGGCGACAGATACGCAGTATTTT.